This TCR beta chain was identified during a study of blood T cell repertoires in COVID-19. Whole-study context: T cells, B-cell-depleted T cells, or PBMCs provided the cDNA or gDNA that served as material.

Original methodology: Estimates of nucleated cell counts were drawn from the amplification of reference gene primers. The method was immunoSEQ multiplex PCR; TCRdb's version includes in-frame clones alone and lacks a portion of them. V, J and clone size are those of that table, while D and trimming were read from the DNA. The table includes approximately 200,000 clones, 84% detected once. The V and J ends lost 4 bases and 4 bases, in that order; junction bases with no gene match: 6. Germline V lookup: CDR1 SGHNT, CDR2 YYREEE (reference sequence). This CDR3 is built from 16 residues. Those enrolled, adults aged roughly 18 to 100 years, came from roughly 23 US areas. Symptom resolution, clearance, or two negative PCRs marked the recovered donors of Cohort 3.

The rearrangement joins TRBV5-4 to TRBJ2-2; TRBD1 matches 11 bases. The source material was PBMCs or T cells enriched from blood (not recorded which). The clonotype comes from a man in his fifties or sixties who had recovered from COVID-19. CDR3 sequence reads: CASSTDRGRSTGELFF. The CDR3 DNA is TGTGCCAGCAGCACGGACAGGGGGCGCAGCACCGGGGAGCTGTTTTTT.